This T cell receptor beta chain was identified during a study of blood T cell repertoires in COVID-19. Profiling relied on immunoSEQ multiplex PCR, and the TCRdb table lists in-frame clones only, not all of them. Counted here are some 380,000 clones, about 90% occurring once; the ten biggest clones make up 6% to 7.5%. V was trimmed by 3 bases and J by 4 bases, leaving 12 bases between them. This CDR3 is built from 14 residues. CDR1 is LNHDA, CDR2 SQIVND, per germline (reference sequence). The receptor's source is a man between 18 and 35 years old with active or convalescent COVID-19. J is TRBJ1-1 and V is TRBV19; D is uncertain. Sequencing input: peripheral blood. DNA of the CDR3: TGTGCCAGTAGTATCGGGGAAGGCGGCACTGAAGCTTTCTTT. This gives the protein CASSIGEGGTEAFF.